Listed below are T cell receptor beta chains from one sample, sequenced in a study of T-cell reconstitution after alpha-beta-depleted transplantation in children. TCRdb re-called the PCR reads with MiXCR, one entry per CDR3 protein. The profile shows fewer than 150,000 distinct CDR3 sequences, about 9.9% of them singletons. The specimen comprised PBMCs, mostly from graft donor cells, sampled 180 days after TCRalphabeta/CD19-depleted stem cell transplant. The source is a girl under three years old who had a stem cell transplant for combined immunodeficiency, so the T cells may come from the graft donor. Both conserved end residues are part of each CDR3. Fields, in order: clone size, J gene, D gene, V gene, CDR3 protein, CDR3 DNA. The D gene is left open where the match is weak. Some rows mark clone size as missing; the rest say once, few, many or name a class of expanded clone.

clone_size: few; j_call: TRBJ2-4; d_call: -; v_call: TRBV7-2; cdr3_aa: CASSLAWWYPKNIQYF; cdr3_nt: TGTGCCAGCAGCTTAGCTTGGTGGTATCCCAAAAACATTCAGTACTTC
clone_size: few; j_call: TRBJ1-4; d_call: -; v_call: TRBV7-3; cdr3_aa: CASSQGPNEKLFF; cdr3_nt: TGTGCCAGCAGCCAGGGACCTAATGAAAAACTGTTTTTT
clone_size: few; j_call: TRBJ2-3; d_call: TRBD2; v_call: TRBV20-1; cdr3_aa: CSARTSGGADTQYF; cdr3_nt: TGCAGTGCTAGGACTAGCGGGGGAGCAGATACGCAGTATTTT
clone_size: many; j_call: TRBJ2-1; d_call: -; v_call: TRBV5-1; cdr3_aa: CASSPVQGTLYNEQFF; cdr3_nt: TGCGCCAGCAGCCCGGTCCAGGGAACCCTCTACAATGAGCAGTTCTTC
clone_size: many; j_call: TRBJ2-1; d_call: TRBD1; v_call: TRBV29-1; cdr3_aa: CSTRDRVYNEQFF; cdr3_nt: TGCAGCACCAGGGACAGGGTGTACAATGAGCAGTTCTTC
clone_size: few; j_call: TRBJ2-3; d_call: -; v_call: TRBV10-3; cdr3_aa: CAISPRRDLVTDTQYF; cdr3_nt: TGTGCCATCAGTCCCAGGAGGGACCTCGTCACAGATACGCAGTATTTT
clone_size: -; j_call: TRBJ1-3; d_call: -; v_call: TRBV20-1; cdr3_aa: CSARSRGPNTIYF; cdr3_nt: TGCAGTGCCCGTAGTCGGGGGCCAAACACCATATATTTT
clone_size: -; j_call: TRBJ1-2; d_call: -; v_call: TRBV7-9; cdr3_aa: CASSLDNNYGYTF; cdr3_nt: TGTGCCAGCAGCTTAGACAATAACTATGGCTACACCTTC
clone_size: many; j_call: TRBJ2-1; d_call: TRBD2; v_call: TRBV7-9; cdr3_aa: CASSPHVPSGSGNEQFF; cdr3_nt: TGTGCCAGCAGCCCCCATGTCCCTAGCGGGAGTGGCAATGAGCAGTTCTTC
clone_size: -; j_call: TRBJ2-1; d_call: -; v_call: TRBV20-1; cdr3_aa: CSATSSDRGYNEQFF; cdr3_nt: TGCAGTGCAACCTCTAGCGATCGGGGGTACAATGAGCAGTTCTTC
clone_size: few; j_call: TRBJ2-1; d_call: TRBD2; v_call: TRBV29-1; cdr3_aa: CSVEGLAGGLGAEQFF; cdr3_nt: TGCAGCGTTGAAGGACTAGCGGGAGGTTTGGGCGCTGAGCAGTTCTTC
clone_size: many; j_call: TRBJ1-4; d_call: -; v_call: TRBV20-1; cdr3_aa: CSATGTPTEKLFF; cdr3_nt: TGCAGTGCCACCGGGACACCTACTGAAAAACTGTTTTTT
clone_size: many; j_call: TRBJ2-7; d_call: -; v_call: TRBV15; cdr3_aa: CATSRDSGYEQYF; cdr3_nt: TGTGCCACCAGCAGAGATTCCGGCTACGAGCAGTACTTC
clone_size: many; j_call: TRBJ2-2; d_call: TRBD2; v_call: TRBV28; cdr3_aa: CASSFLAGGPSGELFF; cdr3_nt: TGTGCCAGCAGTTTCCTAGCGGGGGGGCCCTCCGGGGAGCTGTTTTTT
clone_size: -; j_call: TRBJ2-1; d_call: TRBD2; v_call: TRBV11-2; cdr3_aa: CASSHRLANYNEQFF; cdr3_nt: TGTGCCAGCAGTCATAGACTAGCCAATTACAATGAGCAGTTCTTC
clone_size: few; j_call: TRBJ1-5; d_call: -; v_call: TRBV7-8; cdr3_aa: CASSLGWGRNQPQHF; cdr3_nt: TGTGCCAGCAGCTTAGGTTGGGGGAGGAATCAGCCCCAGCATTTT
clone_size: -; j_call: TRBJ2-7; d_call: TRBD1; v_call: TRBV11-2; cdr3_aa: CASGLGARGPYEQYF; cdr3_nt: TGTGCCAGCGGGCTAGGGGCCAGGGGGCCGTACGAGCAGTACTTC
clone_size: -; j_call: TRBJ2-1; d_call: TRBD1; v_call: TRBV12-3/TRBV12-4; cdr3_aa: CASSLGDRGPWYEQFF; cdr3_nt: TGTGCCAGCAGTTTAGGGGACAGGGGGCCTTGGTATGAGCAGTTCTTC
clone_size: few; j_call: TRBJ2-1; d_call: TRBD2; v_call: TRBV6-1; cdr3_aa: CASTVGLAGGYEQFF; cdr3_nt: TGTGCCAGCACCGTGGGGCTAGCGGGGGGGTATGAGCAGTTCTTC
clone_size: medium-sized; j_call: TRBJ2-1; d_call: TRBD1; v_call: TRBV12-3/TRBV12-4; cdr3_aa: CASSPEQGAILYNEQFF; cdr3_nt: TGTGCCAGCAGCCCCGAACAGGGGGCGATTTTATACAATGAGCAGTTCTTC
clone_size: -; j_call: TRBJ2-7; d_call: -; v_call: TRBV20-1; cdr3_aa: CSASSDSSYEQYF; cdr3_nt: TGCAGTGCTAGTTCGGACAGCTCCTACGAGCAGTACTTC
clone_size: many; j_call: TRBJ1-3; d_call: TRBD1; v_call: TRBV20-1; cdr3_aa: CSVQGAGNTIYF; cdr3_nt: TGCAGTGTTCAGGGGGCCGGAAACACCATATATTTT
clone_size: many; j_call: TRBJ1-1; d_call: -; v_call: TRBV7-9; cdr3_aa: CASSSTGSNTEAFF; cdr3_nt: TGTGCCAGCAGCTCTACAGGGTCGAACACTGAAGCTTTCTTT
clone_size: few; j_call: TRBJ2-1; d_call: -; v_call: TRBV4-3; cdr3_aa: CASSQGLVIYEQFF; cdr3_nt: TGCGCCAGCAGCCAAGGACTAGTGATCTATGAGCAGTTCTTC
clone_size: -; j_call: TRBJ1-1; d_call: -; v_call: TRBV27; cdr3_aa: CASSRVGTEAFF; cdr3_nt: TGTGCCAGCAGCCGAGTGGGGACTGAAGCTTTCTTT
clone_size: few; j_call: TRBJ2-7; d_call: -; v_call: TRBV28; cdr3_aa: CASSLWSVGSYEQYF; cdr3_nt: TGTGCCAGCAGTCTTTGGTCCGTAGGGTCCTACGAGCAGTACTTC
clone_size: -; j_call: TRBJ2-1; d_call: -; v_call: TRBV27; cdr3_aa: CASSPPRVGRFSNEQFF; cdr3_nt: TGTGCCAGCAGTCCTCCCCGAGTGGGAAGGTTCTCTAATGAGCAGTTCTTC
clone_size: few; j_call: TRBJ2-1; d_call: TRBD2; v_call: TRBV12-3/TRBV12-4; cdr3_aa: CASRRLAGRNEQFF; cdr3_nt: TGTGCCAGCAGACGACTAGCGGGACGTAATGAGCAGTTCTTC
clone_size: -; j_call: TRBJ1-1; d_call: -; v_call: TRBV18; cdr3_aa: CASSPLRRGIAFF; cdr3_nt: TGTGCCAGCTCACCCCTGAGGAGGGGGATAGCTTTCTTT
clone_size: few; j_call: TRBJ2-2; d_call: -; v_call: TRBV20-1; cdr3_aa: CSARDRGMNTGELFF; cdr3_nt: TGCAGTGCTAGAGATCGTGGGATGAACACCGGGGAGCTGTTTTTT
clone_size: many; j_call: TRBJ2-2; d_call: -; v_call: TRBV5-1; cdr3_aa: CASSHLWAKENAGELFF; cdr3_nt: TGCGCCAGCAGCCATTTGTGGGCGAAGGAGAATGCCGGGGAGCTGTTTTTT
clone_size: many; j_call: TRBJ1-2; d_call: -; v_call: TRBV5-6; cdr3_aa: CASSLKGEAYGYTF; cdr3_nt: TGTGCCAGCAGCTTGAAAGGAGAGGCCTATGGCTACACCTTC
clone_size: -; j_call: TRBJ2-1; d_call: TRBD2; v_call: TRBV20-1; cdr3_aa: CSARRAGGPYNEQFF; cdr3_nt: TGCAGTGCTAGGAGAGCGGGAGGGCCCTACAATGAGCAGTTCTTC
clone_size: -; j_call: TRBJ1-2; d_call: -; v_call: TRBV3-1; cdr3_aa: CASSQAAGHGYTF; cdr3_nt: TGTGCCAGCAGCCAAGCGGCCGGGCACGGCTACACCTTC
clone_size: many; j_call: TRBJ2-5; d_call: -; v_call: TRBV6-6; cdr3_aa: CASSYGGETQYF; cdr3_nt: TGTGCCAGCAGTTATGGGGGGGAGACCCAGTACTTC
clone_size: -; j_call: TRBJ2-3; d_call: TRBD1; v_call: TRBV7-8; cdr3_aa: CASSLGGRGLDTQYF; cdr3_nt: TGTGCCAGCAGCTTAGGCGGCAGGGGGCTGGATACGCAGTATTTT
clone_size: many; j_call: TRBJ2-7; d_call: -; v_call: TRBV29-1; cdr3_aa: CSVEGLGSYEQYF; cdr3_nt: TGCAGCGTTGAGGGGCTAGGTTCCTACGAGCAGTACTTC
clone_size: many; j_call: TRBJ2-1; d_call: TRBD1; v_call: TRBV10-3; cdr3_aa: CAISVDRSSYNEQFF; cdr3_nt: TGTGCCATCAGTGTGGACAGGAGCTCCTACAATGAGCAGTTCTTC
clone_size: few; j_call: TRBJ2-3; d_call: -; v_call: TRBV4-3; cdr3_aa: CASSQQGADTQYF; cdr3_nt: TGCGCCAGCAGCCAGCAGGGAGCAGATACGCAGTATTTT
clone_size: few; j_call: TRBJ2-5; d_call: TRBD2; v_call: TRBV13; cdr3_aa: CASSMGLAGDEETQYF; cdr3_nt: TGTGCCAGCAGCATGGGACTAGCGGGAGACGAGGAGACCCAGTACTTC
clone_size: -; j_call: TRBJ1-3; d_call: TRBD1; v_call: TRBV18; cdr3_aa: CASSPVSGQIGNTIYF; cdr3_nt: TGTGCCAGCTCACCGGTCTCGGGACAGATTGGAAACACCATATATTTT
clone_size: many; j_call: TRBJ2-1; d_call: -; v_call: TRBV20-1; cdr3_aa: CSANFGTTNEQFF; cdr3_nt: TGCAGTGCTAATTTTGGTACAACCAATGAGCAGTTCTTC
clone_size: few; j_call: TRBJ2-2; d_call: -; v_call: TRBV27; cdr3_aa: CASNLGGNTGELFF; cdr3_nt: TGTGCCAGCAATCTGGGCGGTAACACCGGGGAGCTGTTTTTT
clone_size: few; j_call: TRBJ1-6; d_call: TRBD1; v_call: TRBV7-2; cdr3_aa: CASSSGPGQGDSPLHF; cdr3_nt: TGTGCCAGCAGCTCCGGACCGGGACAGGGAGATTCACCCCTCCACTTT
clone_size: few; j_call: TRBJ2-5; d_call: -; v_call: TRBV6-5; cdr3_aa: CASRLGRPGGTQYF; cdr3_nt: TGTGCCAGCAGACTCGGACGGCCTGGAGGGACCCAGTACTTC
clone_size: -; j_call: TRBJ2-7; d_call: TRBD2; v_call: TRBV3-1; cdr3_aa: CASCQATSGFYEQYF; cdr3_nt: TGTGCCTCCTGCCAAGCGACTAGCGGCTTCTACGAGCAGTACTTC
clone_size: -; j_call: TRBJ2-4; d_call: -; v_call: TRBV10-3; cdr3_aa: CAMSPGLLWLAKNIQYF; cdr3_nt: TGTGCCATGAGCCCCGGGCTCCTCTGGCTAGCCAAAAACATTCAGTACTTC
clone_size: many; j_call: TRBJ2-5; d_call: -; v_call: TRBV5-6; cdr3_aa: CASSPLTFETQYF; cdr3_nt: TGTGCCAGCAGCCCACTTACATTCGAGACCCAGTACTTC
clone_size: few; j_call: TRBJ2-7; d_call: TRBD2; v_call: TRBV12-3/TRBV12-4; cdr3_aa: CASSLSPGLAGGYEQYF; cdr3_nt: TGTGCCAGCAGTTTATCACCGGGACTAGCGGGAGGTTACGAGCAGTACTTC
clone_size: many; j_call: TRBJ2-1; d_call: TRBD2; v_call: TRBV12-3/TRBV12-4; cdr3_aa: CASSTLPAGEGEQFF; cdr3_nt: TGTGCCAGCAGTACCCTTCCAGCGGGAGAGGGTGAGCAGTTCTTC
clone_size: few; j_call: TRBJ2-6; d_call: -; v_call: TRBV6-5; cdr3_aa: CASSYFKVGGANVLTF; cdr3_nt: TGTGCCAGCAGTTACTTTAAGGTGGGGGGGGCCAACGTCCTGACTTTC
clone_size: -; j_call: TRBJ1-2; d_call: TRBD1; v_call: TRBV5-8; cdr3_aa: CASSTTGLNIYGYTF; cdr3_nt: TGTGCCAGCAGCACGACAGGGCTGAACATCTATGGCTACACCTTC
clone_size: -; j_call: TRBJ2-7; d_call: -; v_call: TRBV12-3/TRBV12-4; cdr3_aa: CASSSGLSYEQYF; cdr3_nt: TGTGCCAGCAGTTCCGGGCTCTCCTACGAGCAGTACTTC
clone_size: few; j_call: TRBJ1-5; d_call: -; v_call: TRBV12-3/TRBV12-4; cdr3_aa: CASSLGRANQPQHF; cdr3_nt: TGTGCCAGCAGTTTAGGCCGGGCGAATCAGCCCCAGCATTTT
clone_size: -; j_call: TRBJ1-6; d_call: -; v_call: TRBV27; cdr3_aa: CASSPGRNNSPLHF; cdr3_nt: TGTGCCAGCAGCCCCGGACGGAACAATTCACCCCTCCACTTT
clone_size: -; j_call: TRBJ2-7; d_call: -; v_call: TRBV2; cdr3_aa: CASKDTRGGYEQYF; cdr3_nt: TGTGCCAGCAAGGACACTAGGGGAGGATACGAGCAGTACTTC
clone_size: medium-sized; j_call: TRBJ2-3; d_call: -; v_call: TRBV12-3/TRBV12-4; cdr3_aa: CASSPGHSADTQYF; cdr3_nt: TGTGCCAGCAGTCCGGGCCATAGCGCAGATACGCAGTATTTT
clone_size: -; j_call: TRBJ2-7; d_call: TRBD1; v_call: TRBV4-3; cdr3_aa: CASSIGQGAAYEQYF; cdr3_nt: TGCGCCAGCAGCATAGGACAGGGGGCCGCCTACGAGCAGTACTTC
clone_size: many; j_call: TRBJ2-7; d_call: -; v_call: TRBV6-1; cdr3_aa: CASSRTEPYEQYF; cdr3_nt: TGTGCCAGCAGCAGGACGGAGCCCTACGAGCAGTACTTC
clone_size: few; j_call: TRBJ1-1; d_call: -; v_call: TRBV29-1; cdr3_aa: CSVGFGAGTPMDTEAFF; cdr3_nt: TGCAGCGTTGGATTTGGTGCCGGGACTCCAATGGACACTGAAGCTTTCTTT